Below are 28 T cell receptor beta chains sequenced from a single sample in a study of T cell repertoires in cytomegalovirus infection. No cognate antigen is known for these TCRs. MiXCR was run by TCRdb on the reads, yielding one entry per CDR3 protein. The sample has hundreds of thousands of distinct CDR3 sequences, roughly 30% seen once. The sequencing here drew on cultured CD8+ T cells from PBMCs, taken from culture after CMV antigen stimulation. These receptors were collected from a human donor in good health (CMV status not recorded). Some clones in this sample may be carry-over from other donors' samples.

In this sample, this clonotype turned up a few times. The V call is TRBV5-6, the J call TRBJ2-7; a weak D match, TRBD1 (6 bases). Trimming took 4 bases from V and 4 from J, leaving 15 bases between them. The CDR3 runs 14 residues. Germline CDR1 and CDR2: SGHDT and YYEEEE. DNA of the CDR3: TGTGCCAGCAGCGGGGCCACAGGGAAATACGAGCAGTACGTC. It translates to CASSGATGKYEQYV.

Here the CDR3 reads CASSLAPEVNTEAFF. Written as DNA, the CDR3 is TGTGCCAGCAGCTTAGCTCCAGAGGTGAACACTGAAGCTTTCTTT. The chain has TRBV7-6 and TRBJ1-1, with D uncertain. V lost 0 bases to trimming and J lost 0 bases, with 8 bases between them. The CDR3 sequence is 15 residues long. The germline CDR1 and CDR2 sequences are SGHVS and FNYEAQ.

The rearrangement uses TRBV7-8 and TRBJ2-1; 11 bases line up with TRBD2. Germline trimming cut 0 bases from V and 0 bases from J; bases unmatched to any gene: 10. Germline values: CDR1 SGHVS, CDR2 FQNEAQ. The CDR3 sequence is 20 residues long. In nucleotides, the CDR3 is TGTGCCAGCAGCTTAGCCCGCGGACTAGCGGGTGATAGCTCCTACAATGAGCAGTTCTTC. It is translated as CASSLARGLAGDSSYNEQFF.

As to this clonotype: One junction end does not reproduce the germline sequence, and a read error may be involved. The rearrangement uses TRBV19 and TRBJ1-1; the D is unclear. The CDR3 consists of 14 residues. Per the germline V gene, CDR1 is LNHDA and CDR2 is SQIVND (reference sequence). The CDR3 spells CASSIVDRNPEAFF. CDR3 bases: TGTGCCAGTAGTATAGTTGACCGGAACCCTGAAGCTTTCTTT.

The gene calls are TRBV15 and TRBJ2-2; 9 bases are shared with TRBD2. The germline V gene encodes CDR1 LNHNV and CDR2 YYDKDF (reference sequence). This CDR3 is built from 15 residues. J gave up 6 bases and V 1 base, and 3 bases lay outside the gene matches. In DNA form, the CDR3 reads TGTGCCACCAGCAGAGTTCGCGGGGGGGCCGGGGAGCTGTTTTTT. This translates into CATSRVRGGAGELFF.

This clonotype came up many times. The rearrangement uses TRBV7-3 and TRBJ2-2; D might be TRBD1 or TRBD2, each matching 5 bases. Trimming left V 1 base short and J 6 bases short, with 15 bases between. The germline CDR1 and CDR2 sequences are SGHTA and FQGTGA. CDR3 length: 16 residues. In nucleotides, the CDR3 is TGTGCCAGCAGCTTAAGCGGTCCAGGGAGAGCCGGGGAGCTGTTTTTT. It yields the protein CASSLSGPGRAGELFF.

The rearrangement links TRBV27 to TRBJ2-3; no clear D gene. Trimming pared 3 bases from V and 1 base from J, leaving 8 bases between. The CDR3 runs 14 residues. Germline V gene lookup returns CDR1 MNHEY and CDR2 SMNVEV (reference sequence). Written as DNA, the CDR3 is TGTGCCAGCAGTTTGGATTGGGGCACAGATACGCAGTATTTT. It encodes CASSLDWGTDTQYF.

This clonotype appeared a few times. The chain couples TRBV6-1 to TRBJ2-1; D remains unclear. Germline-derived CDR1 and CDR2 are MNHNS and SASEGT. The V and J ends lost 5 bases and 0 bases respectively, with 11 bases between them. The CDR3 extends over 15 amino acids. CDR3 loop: CASSQRLSSYNEQFF. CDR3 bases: TGTGCCAGCAGTCAGCGATTGAGCTCCTACAATGAGCAGTTCTTC.

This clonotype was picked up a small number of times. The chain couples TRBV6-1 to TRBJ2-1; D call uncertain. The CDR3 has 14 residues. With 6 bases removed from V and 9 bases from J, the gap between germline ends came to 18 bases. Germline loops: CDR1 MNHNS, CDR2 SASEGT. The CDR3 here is CASSFEERAVEQFF. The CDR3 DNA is TGTGCCAGCAGCTTCGAAGAAAGGGCGGTTGAGCAGTTCTTC.

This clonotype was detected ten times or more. The CDR3, as DNA: TGTGCCAGCAGCAAATCGCCCGATGACAGGAGCTCCTACGAGCAGTACTTC. Amino acids: CASSKSPDDRSSYEQYF. The chain links TRBV7-9 to TRBJ2-7, with D maybe TRBD1 (6 bases). Looked up from germline, CDR1 is SEHNR and CDR2 is FQNEAQ (reference sequence). Trimming took 5 bases from V and 0 from J, leaving 20 bases between them. The CDR3 runs to 17 residues.

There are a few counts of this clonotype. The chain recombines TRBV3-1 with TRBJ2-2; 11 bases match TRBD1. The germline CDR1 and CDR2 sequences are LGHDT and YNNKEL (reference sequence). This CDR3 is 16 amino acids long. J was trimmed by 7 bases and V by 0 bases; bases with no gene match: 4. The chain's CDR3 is CASSQDSGQGDGELFF. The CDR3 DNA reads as TGTGCCAGCAGCCAAGATTCGGGACAGGGGGACGGGGAGCTGTTTTTT.

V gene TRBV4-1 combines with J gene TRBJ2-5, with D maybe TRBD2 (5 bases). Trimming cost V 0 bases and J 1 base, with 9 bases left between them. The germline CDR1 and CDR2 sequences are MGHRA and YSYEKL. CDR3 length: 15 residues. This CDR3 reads CASSQDLLAQETQYF. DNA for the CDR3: TGCGCCAGCAGCCAAGATCTCCTAGCCCAAGAGACCCAGTACTTC.

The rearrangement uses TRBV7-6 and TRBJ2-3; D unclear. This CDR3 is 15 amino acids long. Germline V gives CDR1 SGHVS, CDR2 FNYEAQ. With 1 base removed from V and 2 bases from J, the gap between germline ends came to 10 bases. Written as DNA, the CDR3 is TGTGCCAGCAGCTTAGGTTCTGGGTACACAGATACGCAGTATTTT. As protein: CASSLGSGYTDTQYF.

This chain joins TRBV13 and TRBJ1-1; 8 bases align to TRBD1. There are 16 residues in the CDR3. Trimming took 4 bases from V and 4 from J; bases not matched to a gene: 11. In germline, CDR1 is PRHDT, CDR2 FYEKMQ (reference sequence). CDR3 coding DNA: TGTGCCAGCAGCTACCGACAGGGGAAGTGGAGCACTGAAGCTTTCTTT. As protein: CASSYRQGKWSTEAFF.

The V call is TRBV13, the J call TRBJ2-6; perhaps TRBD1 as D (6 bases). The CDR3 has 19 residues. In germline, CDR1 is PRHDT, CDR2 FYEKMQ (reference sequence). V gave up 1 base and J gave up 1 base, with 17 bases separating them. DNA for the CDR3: TGTGCCAGCAGCTTAGCGGTTGGGACACCTATTTCTGGGGCCAACGTCCTGACTTTC. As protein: CASSLAVGTPISGANVLTF. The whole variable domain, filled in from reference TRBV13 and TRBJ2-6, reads AAGVIQSPRHLIKEKRETATLKCYPIPRHDTVYWYQQGPGQDPQFLISFYEKMQSDKGSIPDRFSAQQFSDYHSELNMSSLELGDSALYFCASSLAVGTPISGANVLTFGAGSRLTVL.

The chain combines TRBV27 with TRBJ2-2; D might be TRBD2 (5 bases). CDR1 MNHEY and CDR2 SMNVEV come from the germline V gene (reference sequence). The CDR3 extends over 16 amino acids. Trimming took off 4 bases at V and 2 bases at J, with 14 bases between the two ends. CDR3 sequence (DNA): TGTGCCAGCAGTTCAGAGCGGTACCTAAACACCGGGGAGCTGTTTTTT. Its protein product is CASSSERYLNTGELFF.

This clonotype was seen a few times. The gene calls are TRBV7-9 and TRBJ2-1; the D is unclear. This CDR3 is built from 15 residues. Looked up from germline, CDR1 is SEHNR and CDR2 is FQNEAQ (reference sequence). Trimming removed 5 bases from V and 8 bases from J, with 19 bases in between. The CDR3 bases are TGTGCCAGCAGCCCCGAAGGTGGGCGAAGGGATGAGCAGTTCTTC. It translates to CASSPEGGRRDEQFF. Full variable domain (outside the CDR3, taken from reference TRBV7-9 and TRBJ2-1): DTGVSQNPRHKITKRGQNVTFRCDPISEHNRLYWYRQTLGQGPEFLTYFQNEAQLEKSRLLSDRFSAERPKGSFSTLEIQRTEQGDSAMYLCASSPEGGRRDEQFFGPGTRLTVL.

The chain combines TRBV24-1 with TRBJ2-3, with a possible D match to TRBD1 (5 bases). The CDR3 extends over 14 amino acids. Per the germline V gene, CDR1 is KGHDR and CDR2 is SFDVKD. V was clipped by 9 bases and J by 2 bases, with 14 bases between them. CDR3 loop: CATQGDGPTDTQYF. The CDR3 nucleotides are TGTGCCACCCAGGGTGACGGGCCCACAGATACGCAGTATTTT.

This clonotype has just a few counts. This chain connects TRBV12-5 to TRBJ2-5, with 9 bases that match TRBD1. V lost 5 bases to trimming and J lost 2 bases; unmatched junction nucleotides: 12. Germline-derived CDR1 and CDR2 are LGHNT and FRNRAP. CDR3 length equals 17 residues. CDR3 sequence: CASGSYTVGTGQETQYF. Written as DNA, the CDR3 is TGTGCTAGTGGTAGTTACACAGTCGGGACAGGGCAAGAGACCCAGTACTTC.

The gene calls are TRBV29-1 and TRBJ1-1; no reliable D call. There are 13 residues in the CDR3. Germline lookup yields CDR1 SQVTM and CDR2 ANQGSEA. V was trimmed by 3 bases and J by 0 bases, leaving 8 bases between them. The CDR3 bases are TGCAGCGTTGACCCTGTCCTGAACACTGAAGCTTTCTTT. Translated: CSVDPVLNTEAFF.

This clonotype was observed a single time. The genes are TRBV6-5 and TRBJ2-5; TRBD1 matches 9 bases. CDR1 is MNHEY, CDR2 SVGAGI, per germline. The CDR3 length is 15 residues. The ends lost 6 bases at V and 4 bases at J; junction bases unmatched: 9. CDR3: CASSRGQGRGETQYF. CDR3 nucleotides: TGTGCCAGCAGCCGGGGACAGGGTCGGGGAGAGACCCAGTACTTC.

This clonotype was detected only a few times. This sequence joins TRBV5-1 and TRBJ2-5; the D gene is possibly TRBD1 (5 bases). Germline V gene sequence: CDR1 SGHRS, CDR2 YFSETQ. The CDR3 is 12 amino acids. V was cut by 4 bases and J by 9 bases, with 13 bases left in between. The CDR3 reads CASSPSGLAQYF. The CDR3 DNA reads TGCGCCAGCAGCCCATCAGGGTTAGCCCAGTACTTC.

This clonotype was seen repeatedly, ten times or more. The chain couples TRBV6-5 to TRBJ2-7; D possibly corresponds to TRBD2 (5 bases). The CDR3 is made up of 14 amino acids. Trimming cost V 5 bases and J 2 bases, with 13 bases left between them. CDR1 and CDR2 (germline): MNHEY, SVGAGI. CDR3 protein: CASSPMSGPYEQYF. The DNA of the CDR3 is TGTGCCAGCAGTCCCATGAGCGGACCCTACGAGCAGTACTTC.

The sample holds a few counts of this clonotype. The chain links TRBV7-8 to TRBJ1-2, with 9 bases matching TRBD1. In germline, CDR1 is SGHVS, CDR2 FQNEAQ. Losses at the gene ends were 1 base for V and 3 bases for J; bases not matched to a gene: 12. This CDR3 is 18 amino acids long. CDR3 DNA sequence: TGTGCCAGCAGCTTAGGGGCCCGGGACAGGGAGTTTCACTATGGCTACACCTTC. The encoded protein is CASSLGARDREFHYGYTF.

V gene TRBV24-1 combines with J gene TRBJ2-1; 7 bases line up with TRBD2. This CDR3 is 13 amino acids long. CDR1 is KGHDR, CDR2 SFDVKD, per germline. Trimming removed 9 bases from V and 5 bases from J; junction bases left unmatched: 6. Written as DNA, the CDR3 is TGTGCCACCGGGGGGGTCAGGGACAATGAGCAGTTCTTC. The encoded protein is CATGGVRDNEQFF.

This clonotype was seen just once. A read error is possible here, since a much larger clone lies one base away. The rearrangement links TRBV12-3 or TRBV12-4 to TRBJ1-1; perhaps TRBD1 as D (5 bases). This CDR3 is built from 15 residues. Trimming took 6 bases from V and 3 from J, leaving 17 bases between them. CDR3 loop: CASRVTAYMDTEAFF. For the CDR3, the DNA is TGTGCCAGCAGGGTGACAGCCTACATGGACACTGAAGCTTTCTTT.

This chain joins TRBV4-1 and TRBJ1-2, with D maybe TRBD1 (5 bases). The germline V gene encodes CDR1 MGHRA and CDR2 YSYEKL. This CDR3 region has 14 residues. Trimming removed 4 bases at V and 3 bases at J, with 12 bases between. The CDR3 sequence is CASSPEGLHYGYTF. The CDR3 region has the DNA TGCGCCAGCAGCCCCGAGGGACTGCACTATGGCTACACCTTC.

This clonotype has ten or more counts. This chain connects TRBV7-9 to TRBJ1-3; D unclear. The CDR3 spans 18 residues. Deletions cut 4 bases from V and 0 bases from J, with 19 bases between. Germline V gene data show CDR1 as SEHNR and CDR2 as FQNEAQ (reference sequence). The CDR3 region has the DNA TGTGCCAGCAGCTCCACTATTGGACGGACCTTCTCTGGAAACACCATATATTTT. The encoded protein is CASSSTIGRTFSGNTIYF.